These T cell receptor beta chains were read from a single sample in a study of blood T cell repertoires in COVID-19. Generated by immunoSEQ multiplex PCR, the TCRdb table keeps only in-frame clones and is missing some. The sample consists of more than 35,000 clones, around three quarters of them appearing once. Material for sequencing was peripheral blood. These receptors were obtained from a woman in her 70s with acute or convalescent COVID-19. Each CDR3 is given with its conserved first and last residue. D genes are given only for firm matches. Clone size appears in some rows only: once, few, many, or a class for an expanded clone.

d_gene | j_gene | v_gene | abundance | CDR3nt | CDR3aa
NA | TRBJ1-2 | TRBV15 | NA | TGTGCCACCAGCCGCGGGGGGGCTGGCTATGGCTACACCTTC | CATSRGGAGYGYTF
NA | TRBJ2-7 | TRBV12-5 | NA | TGTGCTAGTGGTTTGGTAGGTTTTAGGGAGTACGAGCAGTACTTC | CASGLVGFREYEQYF
TRBD2 | TRBJ2-1 | TRBV5-6 | NA | TGTGCCAGCAGCTGGAGTAGCGGGGGTAGAGATGAGCAGTTCTTC | CASSWSSGGRDEQFF
TRBD2 | TRBJ2-1 | TRBV9 | NA | TGTGCCAGCAGCCCCCCTCTAGCGGGAGGGGAGATAGAGCAGTTCTTC | CASSPPLAGGEIEQFF
NA | TRBJ2-5 | TRBV19 | NA | TGTGCCAGTAGTATGGACAGCCAAGAGACCCAGTACTTC | CASSMDSQETQYF
NA | TRBJ2-5 | TRBV28 | NA | TGTGCCAGCAGTCGACTGCCGCAAGAGACCCAGTACTTC | CASSRLPQETQYF
TRBD2 | TRBJ2-1 | TRBV7-2 | NA | TGTGCCAGCAGCTTATACGAATCCGGGACTAGCGAGGTCAATGAGCAGTTCTTC | CASSLYESGTSEVNEQFF
NA | TRBJ1-6 | TRBV7-9 | NA | TGTGCCAGCAGCTTAGGAGGAACTAATTCACCCCTCCACTTT | CASSLGGTNSPLHF
TRBD1 | TRBJ2-6 | TRBV19 | NA | TGTGCCACCTTAGGGACAGAGAAGGCCCGCTCTGGGGCCAACGTCCTGACTTTC | CATLGTEKARSGANVLTF
TRBD2 | TRBJ2-7 | TRBV7-9 | NA | TGTGCCAGCAGCTTTAGGGGACTAGCGGGAGTCCACGAGCAGTACTTC | CASSFRGLAGVHEQYF
TRBD1 | TRBJ1-1 | TRBV15 | NA | TGTGCCACCAGCAGAGCTTTACAGGGGGAAGAAGCTTTCTTT | CATSRALQGEEAFF
TRBD2 | TRBJ2-2 | TRBV4-1 | NA | TGCGCCAGCAGCCAAAGATTTATAGCGGGAGCCTTGAACACCGGGGAGCTGTTTTTT | CASSQRFIAGALNTGELFF
NA | TRBJ1-5 | TRBV5-4 | NA | TGTGCCAGCAGCGCAGAGGGTAGCAATCAGCCCCAGCATTTT | CASSAEGSNQPQHF
TRBD1 | TRBJ2-7 | TRBV14 | NA | TGTGCCAGCAGCCTGCCCGGGACAGGCTCCTACGAGCAGTACTTC | CASSLPGTGSYEQYF
NA | TRBJ1-4 | TRBV9 | few | TGTGCCAGCAGCCTAGGACAGCTTAATGAAAAACTGTTTTTT | CASSLGQLNEKLFF
NA | TRBJ1-1 | TRBV13 | NA | TGTGCCAGCAGCTTATCCCGAGTCAGCGGGGAGATAGGGACTGAAGCTTTCTTT | CASSLSRVSGEIGTEAFF
NA | TRBJ2-2 | TRBV11-2 | many | TGTGCCAGCAGCTTAGGGCAGGGCACCGGGGAGCTGTTTTTT | CASSLGQGTGELFF
TRBD2 | TRBJ2-5 | TRBV6-2/TRBV6-3 | NA | TGTGCCAGCAGTCCCCTAACTAGCGGGAGTCGGCAGACCCAGTACTTC | CASSPLTSGSRQTQYF
NA | TRBJ1-4 | TRBV5-5 | NA | TGTGCCAGCAGGCCTCGAGGCGGGGGTGAAAAACTGTTTTTT | CASRPRGGGEKLFF
TRBD2 | TRBJ2-2 | TRBV5-4 | NA | TGTGCCAGCAGCCTGCCCGGGGGGGGACTAGCGGGTAAAGAGCTGTTTTTT | CASSLPGGGLAGKELFF
NA | TRBJ1-5 | TRBV27 | many | TGTGCCAGCAGTTTAACTTCAATTCAGCCCCAGCATTTT | CASSLTSIQPQHF
TRBD2 | TRBJ2-1 | TRBV4-2 | once | TGTGCCAGCAGCGCTAGCGGGACCTACAATGAGCAGTTCTTC | CASSASGTYNEQFF
NA | TRBJ1-1 | TRBV3-1/TRBV3-2 | NA | TGTGCCAGCAGCCAACCTACGGGGGGGACTGAAGCTTTCTTT | CASSQPTGGTEAFF
NA | TRBJ1-2 | TRBV5-5 | NA | TGTGCCAGCAGCTTGGACAGTTCCTTTGTCTATGGCTACACCTTC | CASSLDSSFVYGYTF
TRBD2 | TRBJ2-5 | TRBV29-1 | NA | TGCAGCGTTGTCCCTAGCGGACAAGAGACCCAGTACTTC | CSVVPSGQETQYF
NA | TRBJ2-3 | TRBV13 | NA | TGTGCCAGCAGCCCCCAGGGCACAGATACGCAGTATTTT | CASSPQGTDTQYF
TRBD2 | TRBJ2-1 | TRBV19 | few | TGTGCCAGTAGGTCACGTAGCGGGGCCCTTAATGAGCAGTTCTTC | CASRSRSGALNEQFF
TRBD1 | TRBJ1-2 | TRBV19 | NA | TGTGCCAGTAGCAGGACAGGGGCTTATGGCTACACCTTC | CASSRTGAYGYTF
TRBD2 | TRBJ2-1 | TRBV4-2 | NA | TGTGCCAGCAGCCTTACTAGCGGGGGAGTCTACAATGAGCAGTTCTTC | CASSLTSGGVYNEQFF
NA | TRBJ2-5 | TRBV18 | NA | TGTGCCAGCTCACCGTTAGGCGGGACCGGTGAGACCCAGTACTTC | CASSPLGGTGETQYF
TRBD1 | TRBJ1-4 | TRBV27 | NA | TGTGCCAGCAGTGGAGGGGGCGTGTATGAAAAACTGTTTTTT | CASSGGGVYEKLFF
TRBD2 | TRBJ2-5 | TRBV10-2 | NA | TGCGCCAGCAGTGTGGGGACTAGGCTAGAGACCCAGTACTTC | CASSVGTRLETQYF
TRBD2 | TRBJ2-1 | TRBV24-1 | NA | TGTGCCACCAGTGATCGGAGGGACTATCAGGAGCAGTTCTTC | CATSDRRDYQEQFF
NA | TRBJ1-2 | TRBV19 | NA | TGTGCCAGTACGGGTAACTATGGCTACACCTTC | CASTGNYGYTF
NA | TRBJ2-3 | TRBV11-2 | NA | TGTGCCAGCAGCCGGACTGCCGATACGCAGTATTTT | CASSRTADTQYF
TRBD1 | TRBJ2-7 | TRBV6-5 | NA | TGTGCCAGCAGATTACGAGGGACAGAGCTTTACGAGCAGTACTTC | CASRLRGTELYEQYF
NA | TRBJ2-7 | TRBV7-2 | few | TGTGCCAGCAGCTTAGAGGTGGGGCTCTACGAGCAGTACTTC | CASSLEVGLYEQYF
NA | TRBJ2-7 | TRBV20-1 | NA | TGCAGTGCTAGTTTCACAGGGAGCTCTTACGAGCAGTACTTC | CSASFTGSSYEQYF
TRBD2 | TRBJ2-3 | TRBV5-1 | NA | TGCGCCAGCACCCATAGCGGGGGGGCAGATACGCAGTATTTT | CASTHSGGADTQYF
NA | TRBJ1-1 | TRBV2 | NA | TGTGCCAGCAGTGTCGTCCCCAGGGGCCCTGAAGCTTTCTTT | CASSVVPRGPEAFF
NA | TRBJ1-3 | TRBV7-8 | once | TGTGCCAGCAGCTTTTCCCCGGGGAACTCTGGAAACACCATATATTTT | CASSFSPGNSGNTIYF
NA | TRBJ2-7 | TRBV4-1 | once | TGCGCCAGCAGCCAAGCTTACGGGGTAGACGAGCAGTACTTC | CASSQAYGVDEQYF
TRBD1 | TRBJ2-7 | TRBV5-6 | NA | TGTGCCAGCATGCGACAGGGCCTCTACGAGCAGTACTTC | CASMRQGLYEQYF
TRBD1 | TRBJ1-1 | TRBV5-6 | NA | TGTGCCAGCAGCTTCAGCCTGACAGGGGGAGATGAAGCTTTCTTT | CASSFSLTGGDEAFF
TRBD2 | TRBJ2-1 | TRBV5-1 | NA | TGCGCCAGCAGCTACGGGACTAGCCCGTACAATGAGCAGTTCTTC | CASSYGTSPYNEQFF
TRBD2 | TRBJ2-3 | TRBV24-1 | NA | TGTGCCACCAGTGACCCACTGGGGGGGACAGATACGCAGTATTTT | CATSDPLGGTDTQYF
NA | TRBJ1-2 | TRBV19 | NA | TGTGCCAGTAGGCGGGGGGGGTCCTCTGGCTACACCTTC | CASRRGGSSGYTF